Listed below are T cell receptor beta chains from one sample, sequenced in a study of T cell responses to AZD1222 COVID-19 vaccine. The data were produced by immunoSEQ multiplex PCR, yet TCRdb's version contains in-frame clones alone and is incomplete. The sample consists of 100,000 to 110,000 clones, about 90% of them appearing once. The material sequenced was peripheral blood, taken on day 0 of MenACWY control vaccination. These receptors were obtained from an adult in good health. Both conserved end residues are part of each CDR3. The D gene is left open where the match is weak. A row's size may be missing; if present it is once, few, many or a size class.

V	J	D	size	DNA	CDR3
TRBV2	TRBJ2-3	NA	NA	TGTGCCAGCGGCCCCGGGACGTCGGAGCCAGATACGCAGTATTTT	CASGPGTSEPDTQYF
TRBV6-5	TRBJ1-5	NA	NA	TGTGCCAGCAGTTACTCCGGGGTAAATCAGCCCCAGCATTTT	CASSYSGVNQPQHF
TRBV6-1	TRBJ2-1	TRBD2	once	TGTGCCAGCAGTGAAGAGAGGACTAGCGGCTACAATGAGCAGTTCTTC	CASSEERTSGYNEQFF
TRBV11-2	TRBJ2-5	NA	NA	TGTGCCAGCGGCCCCGAGTGGGTGGGTGGGGAGACCCAGTACTTC	CASGPEWVGGETQYF
TRBV5-1	TRBJ1-6	NA	NA	TGCGCCAGCAGCTTCACAAGGAGCTCCTATAATTCACCCCTCCACTTT	CASSFTRSSYNSPLHF
TRBV6-1	TRBJ2-5	TRBD1	NA	TGTGCCAGCAGTGACCGCCGGGACAGGGAGTTGCAGACCCAGTACTTC	CASSDRRDRELQTQYF
TRBV7-2	TRBJ2-7	TRBD1	NA	TGTGCCAGCAGCTTAGAGGGACAGACCGTCTACGAGCAGTACTTC	CASSLEGQTVYEQYF
TRBV13	TRBJ2-1	TRBD2	NA	TGTGCCAGCAGCATGACTAGCGGGAGCTCCTACAATGAGCAGTTCTTC	CASSMTSGSSYNEQFF
TRBV27	TRBJ2-7	NA	NA	TGTGCCAGCAGTTTATCGGCGGCTGAGGAGTACTTC	CASSLSAAEEYF
TRBV19	TRBJ1-2	NA	NA	TGTGCCAGTAGTCAAGGGGCTAGCAACTATGGCTACACCTTC	CASSQGASNYGYTF
TRBV5-4	TRBJ1-4	TRBD1	NA	TGTGCCAGCAGCCAGGACAGGAGGGATGAAAAACTGTTTTTT	CASSQDRRDEKLFF
TRBV18	TRBJ2-7	NA	NA	TGTGCCAGCTCACCAAATGGGGCCTCCTACGAGCAGTACTTC	CASSPNGASYEQYF
TRBV9	TRBJ1-2	NA	few	TGTGCCAGCAGCGGTCATGACGCAAGCTATGGCTACACCTTC	CASSGHDASYGYTF
TRBV27	TRBJ2-7	NA	NA	TGTGCCAGCAGTTTAGCGCAGGGAACCCACGAGCAGTACTTC	CASSLAQGTHEQYF
TRBV9	TRBJ1-2	NA	NA	TGTGCCAGCAGCGTAGCGGGGGCGAGGGGCTATGGCTACACCTTC	CASSVAGARGYGYTF
TRBV30	TRBJ2-7	TRBD2	NA	TGTGCCTCAACCGGGGGGTTCTACGAGCAGTACTTC	CASTGGFYEQYF
TRBV5-4	TRBJ2-1	TRBD2	NA	TGTGCCAGCAGCTGGGGACTAGCGGGAGGGAATGAGCAGTTCTTC	CASSWGLAGGNEQFF
TRBV7-2	TRBJ1-1	NA	NA	TGTGCCAGCAGCCCAGGACCGGCGAGAGGGACTGAAGCTTTCTTT	CASSPGPARGTEAFF
TRBV7-2	TRBJ1-3	TRBD1	once	TGTGCCAGCAGCTTACTTACAGGGGGTTCTGGAAACACCATATATTTT	CASSLLTGGSGNTIYF
TRBV4-3	TRBJ2-7	NA	few	TGCGCCAGCAGCCAGGTTCGCACAGGCTACGAGCAGTACTTC	CASSQVRTGYEQYF
TRBV24-1	TRBJ2-3	NA	NA	TGTGCCACCAGTGATTTGCGGAAAGGGTCCGGGGTGGATACGCAGTATTTT	CATSDLRKGSGVDTQYF
TRBV11-2	TRBJ2-6	NA	NA	TGTGCCAGCAGCTTCTTGAGCTCTGGGGCCAACGTCCTGACTTTC	CASSFLSSGANVLTF
TRBV19	TRBJ1-5	NA	NA	TGTGCCAGTAGTATAAATTCCGTCCAGCCCCAGCATTTT	CASSINSVQPQHF
TRBV11-2	TRBJ2-7	NA	NA	TGTGCCAGCAGCACAGGGACGGCGGGGCAGTACTTC	CASSTGTAGQYF
TRBV28	TRBJ1-2	NA	NA	TGTGCCAGCAGTTTAGGGTTCACCTATGGCTACACCTTC	CASSLGFTYGYTF
TRBV6-5	TRBJ2-1	TRBD1	NA	TGTGCCAGCAGTTCGGACAGGGGGGGCAATGAGCAGTTCTTC	CASSSDRGGNEQFF
TRBV4-3	TRBJ2-2	TRBD1	NA	TGCGCCAGCAGCCAAGATCCTACCGGGACAGCGAACACCGGGGAGCTGTTTTTT	CASSQDPTGTANTGELFF
TRBV4-1	TRBJ1-2	NA	few	TGCGCCAGCAGCCTTCGGGACACTAACTATGGCTACACCTTC	CASSLRDTNYGYTF
TRBV6-2/TRBV6-3	TRBJ1-5	TRBD1	NA	TGTGCCAGCAGTTTCAGGGGGCGAGAAGATCAGCCCCAGCATTTT	CASSFRGREDQPQHF
TRBV19	TRBJ1-1	NA	NA	TGTGCCAGTAGTTTCGCAGGAGGGCTGAACACTGAAGCTTTCTTT	CASSFAGGLNTEAFF
TRBV6-5	TRBJ1-2	NA	NA	TGTGCCAGCAGTTACCGTACAGGAGATGGCTACACCTTC	CASSYRTGDGYTF
TRBV19	TRBJ1-2	NA	NA	TGTGCCAGTAGTCCGAGACAGTATGGCTACACCTTC	CASSPRQYGYTF
TRBV30	TRBJ1-1	NA	once	TGTGCCTGGAGTGTGGGGGGTCATATGAACACTGAAGCTTTCTTT	CAWSVGGHMNTEAFF
TRBV23-1	TRBJ1-2	TRBD1	NA	TGCGCCAGCAGTAAAAGGACAGGGGCGAGGAACTATGGCTACACCTTC	CASSKRTGARNYGYTF
TRBV28	TRBJ1-4	TRBD1	NA	TGTGCCAGCAGTTACCGAACAGGGGGGGAAAAACTGTTTTTT	CASSYRTGGEKLFF
TRBV6-1	TRBJ2-3	NA	NA	TGTGCCAGCAGTGAAGCACACTTCACAGATACGCAGTATTTT	CASSEAHFTDTQYF
TRBV5-4	TRBJ1-2	NA	NA	TGTGCCAGCAGCTTGGAGGGGACTTTAAACTATGGCTACACCTTC	CASSLEGTLNYGYTF
TRBV29-1	TRBJ1-1	NA	NA	TGCAGCGTTGCCAGAGGGCTTAGCACTGAAGCTTTCTTT	CSVARGLSTEAFF
TRBV4-3	TRBJ2-1	NA	NA	TGCGCCAGCAGCCAGCAGTGGGACTCCGAGGAGCAGTTCTTC	CASSQQWDSEEQFF
TRBV4-2	TRBJ1-6	TRBD1	NA	TGTGCCAGCAGCCAATGGAGGACAGGCCCTAATTCACCCCTCCACTTT	CASSQWRTGPNSPLHF
TRBV5-5	TRBJ1-6	NA	NA	TGTGCCAGCAGCTCGCCCTATTCCTCCGGGGCACCCCTCCACTTT	CASSSPYSSGAPLHF
TRBV19	TRBJ2-2	NA	few	TGTGCCAGTAGTATCACACCATACACCGGGGAGCTGTTTTTT	CASSITPYTGELFF
TRBV4-2	TRBJ2-1	NA	NA	TGTGCCAGCAGCCTACGATGGTCCCGAGAAAATGAGCAGTTCTTC	CASSLRWSRENEQFF
TRBV5-1	TRBJ2-7	NA	once	TGCGCCAGCAGCTCAGGACAGTTCACCTACGAGCAGTACTTC	CASSSGQFTYEQYF
TRBV2	TRBJ2-5	NA	NA	TGTGCCAGCAGTGATCTTCGGACACAGCAAGAGACCCAGTACTTC	CASSDLRTQQETQYF
TRBV7-2	TRBJ1-2	NA	NA	TGTGCCAGCAGCGCCAGACGCTTACGCTCGGGCTACACCTTC	CASSARRLRSGYTF
TRBV3-1/TRBV3-2	TRBJ1-1	NA	NA	TGTGCCAGCAGCCAAGATCCCCGACAGGCCATGAACACTGAAGCTTTCTTT	CASSQDPRQAMNTEAFF
TRBV2	TRBJ1-2	TRBD1	NA	TGTGCCAGCAGATTTACAGGGGTTTATGGCTACACCTTC	CASRFTGVYGYTF
TRBV27	TRBJ1-2	TRBD1	NA	TGTGCCAGCAGTTTTAGACAGGGGACCGGCTACACCTTC	CASSFRQGTGYTF
TRBV7-2	TRBJ2-3	NA	NA	TGTGCCAGCACAACACCGGCGGGTGGCACAGATACGCAGTATTTT	CASTTPAGGTDTQYF
TRBV15	TRBJ1-5	TRBD1	NA	TGTGCCACCAGCAGAGATTTGACAGGGGATTTCAATCAGCCCCAGCATTTT	CATSRDLTGDFNQPQHF
TRBV2	TRBJ1-5	TRBD1	NA	TGTGCCAGCAGTGAATTGGGACAGAACAATCAGCCCCAGCATTTT	CASSELGQNNQPQHF
TRBV7-2	TRBJ1-1	TRBD1	NA	TGTGCCAGCAGCGCGACAGGGGCGAACACTGAAGCTTTCTTT	CASSATGANTEAFF
TRBV5-1	TRBJ2-3	TRBD1	NA	TGCGCCAGCAGCCAGATGGGACAGGGGGCACACGATACGCAGTATTTT	CASSQMGQGAHDTQYF
TRBV11-3	TRBJ2-7	NA	NA	TGTGCCAGCAGCGGGGCCGGGGGAGAGCAGTACTTC	CASSGAGGEQYF
TRBV27	TRBJ2-3	TRBD2	NA	TGTGCCAGCAGTTTACCTTGGGGGGGGGAGTGTACAGATACGCAGTATTTT	CASSLPWGGECTDTQYF
TRBV19	TRBJ1-1	NA	NA	TGTGCCAGTAGTAGACCCCAAGGAGGTCGCGCCACTGAAGCTTTCTTT	CASSRPQGGRATEAFF
TRBV7-8	TRBJ1-2	NA	NA	TGTGCCAGCAGCCTCCTCGCCGAAGGTGATGGCTACACCTTC	CASSLLAEGDGYTF
TRBV14	TRBJ1-1	NA	NA	TGTGCCAGCAGCCAAGAAGGGGGAACTGAAGCTTTCTTT	CASSQEGGTEAFF